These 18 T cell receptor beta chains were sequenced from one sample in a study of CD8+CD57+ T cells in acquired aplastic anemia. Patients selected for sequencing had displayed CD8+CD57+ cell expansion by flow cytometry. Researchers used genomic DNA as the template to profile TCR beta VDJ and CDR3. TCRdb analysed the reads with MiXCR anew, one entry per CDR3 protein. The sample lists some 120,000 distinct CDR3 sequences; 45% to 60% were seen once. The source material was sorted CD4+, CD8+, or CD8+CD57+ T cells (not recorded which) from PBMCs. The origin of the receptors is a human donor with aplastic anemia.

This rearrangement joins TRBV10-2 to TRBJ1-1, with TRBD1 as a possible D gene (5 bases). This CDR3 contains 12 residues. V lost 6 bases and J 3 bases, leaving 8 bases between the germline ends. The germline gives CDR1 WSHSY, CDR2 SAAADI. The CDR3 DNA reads TGCGCCAGCAGAAGGGGTGACACTGAAGCTTTCTTT. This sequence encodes CASRRGDTEAFF.

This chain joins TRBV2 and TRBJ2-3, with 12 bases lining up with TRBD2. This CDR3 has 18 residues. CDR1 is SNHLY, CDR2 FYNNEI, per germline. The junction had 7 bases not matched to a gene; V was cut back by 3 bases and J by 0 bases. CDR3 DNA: TGTGCCAGCAGTGACCCTAGCGGGGGGGGATATAGCACAGATACGCAGTATTTT. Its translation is CASSDPSGGGYSTDTQYF.

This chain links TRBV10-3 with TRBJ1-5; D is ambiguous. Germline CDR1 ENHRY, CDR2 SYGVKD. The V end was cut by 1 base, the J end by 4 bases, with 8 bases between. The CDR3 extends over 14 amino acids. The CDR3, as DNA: TGTGCCATCAGTGAGTGGGGTGGAAATCAGCCCCAGCATTTT. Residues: CAISEWGGNQPQHF.

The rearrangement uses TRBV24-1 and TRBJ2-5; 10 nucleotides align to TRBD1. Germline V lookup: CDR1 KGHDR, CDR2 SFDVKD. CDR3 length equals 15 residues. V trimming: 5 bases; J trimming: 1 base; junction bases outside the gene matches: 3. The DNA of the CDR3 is TGTGCCACCAGTGCTGGGACAGGGGTCCAAGAGACCCAGTACTTC. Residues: CATSAGTGVQETQYF.

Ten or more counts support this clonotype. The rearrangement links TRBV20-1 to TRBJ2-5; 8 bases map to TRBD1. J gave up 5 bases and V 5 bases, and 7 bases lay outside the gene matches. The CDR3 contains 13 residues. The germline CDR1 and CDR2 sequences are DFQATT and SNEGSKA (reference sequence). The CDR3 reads CSARRTGMETQYF. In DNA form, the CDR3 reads TGCAGTGCTCGGCGGACAGGGATGGAGACCCAGTACTTC.

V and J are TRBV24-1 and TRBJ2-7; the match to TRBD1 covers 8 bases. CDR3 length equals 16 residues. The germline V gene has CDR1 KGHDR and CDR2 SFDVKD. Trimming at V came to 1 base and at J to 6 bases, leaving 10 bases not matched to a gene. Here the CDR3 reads CATSDLQGDRSREQYF. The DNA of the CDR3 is TGTGCCACCAGTGATTTACAGGGGGACAGGTCACGCGAGCAGTACTTC.

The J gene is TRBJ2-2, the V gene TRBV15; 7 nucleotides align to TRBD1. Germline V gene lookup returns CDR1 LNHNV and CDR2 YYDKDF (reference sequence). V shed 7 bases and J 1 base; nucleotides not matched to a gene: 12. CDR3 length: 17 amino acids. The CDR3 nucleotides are TGTGCCACCAAGGGGGCTACCGGGACATTGAACACCGGGGAGCTGTTTTTT. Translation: CATKGATGTLNTGELFF.

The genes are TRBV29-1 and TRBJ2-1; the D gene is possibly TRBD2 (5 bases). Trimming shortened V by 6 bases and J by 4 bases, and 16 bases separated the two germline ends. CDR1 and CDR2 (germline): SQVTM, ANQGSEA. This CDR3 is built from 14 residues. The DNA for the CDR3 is TGCAGCGTACGTACCCCCGGGGAATACAATGAGCAGTTCTTC. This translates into CSVRTPGEYNEQFF.

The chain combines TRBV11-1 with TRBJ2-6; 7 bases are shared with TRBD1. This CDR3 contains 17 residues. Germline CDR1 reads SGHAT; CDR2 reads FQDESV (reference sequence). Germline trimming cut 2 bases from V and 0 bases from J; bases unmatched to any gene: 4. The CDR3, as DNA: TGTGCCAGCAGCTTATCGACAGGGCTCTCTGGGGCCAACGTCCTGACTTTC. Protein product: CASSLSTGLSGANVLTF.

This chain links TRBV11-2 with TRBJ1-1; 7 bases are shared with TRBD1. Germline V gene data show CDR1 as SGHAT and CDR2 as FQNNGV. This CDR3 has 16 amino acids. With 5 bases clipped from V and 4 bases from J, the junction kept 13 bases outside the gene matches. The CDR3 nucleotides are TGTGCCAGCAGCCCCCCGACAGGGTGGAAAGGCACTGAAGCTTTCTTT. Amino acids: CASSPPTGWKGTEAFF.

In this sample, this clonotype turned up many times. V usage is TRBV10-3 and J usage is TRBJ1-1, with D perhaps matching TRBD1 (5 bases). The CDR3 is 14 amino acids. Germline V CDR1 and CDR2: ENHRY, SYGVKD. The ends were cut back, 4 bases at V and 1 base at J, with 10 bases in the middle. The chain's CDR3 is CAISGTTANTEAFF. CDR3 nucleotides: TGTGCCATCAGTGGGACAACAGCGAACACTGAAGCTTTCTTT.

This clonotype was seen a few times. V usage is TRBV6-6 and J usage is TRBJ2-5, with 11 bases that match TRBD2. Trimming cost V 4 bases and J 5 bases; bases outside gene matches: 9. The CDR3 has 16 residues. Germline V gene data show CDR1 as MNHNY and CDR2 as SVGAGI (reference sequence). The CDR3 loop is CASSFYSGRAGETQYF. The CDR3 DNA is TGTGCCAGCAGTTTCTATAGCGGGAGGGCCGGGGAGACCCAGTACTTC.

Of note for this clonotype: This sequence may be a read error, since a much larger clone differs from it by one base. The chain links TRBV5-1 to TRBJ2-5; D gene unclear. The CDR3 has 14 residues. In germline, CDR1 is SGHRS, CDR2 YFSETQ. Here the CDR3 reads CASSFLKDQETQCF. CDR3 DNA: TGCGCCAGCAGCTTCCTTAAAGACCAAGAGACCCAGTGCTTC.

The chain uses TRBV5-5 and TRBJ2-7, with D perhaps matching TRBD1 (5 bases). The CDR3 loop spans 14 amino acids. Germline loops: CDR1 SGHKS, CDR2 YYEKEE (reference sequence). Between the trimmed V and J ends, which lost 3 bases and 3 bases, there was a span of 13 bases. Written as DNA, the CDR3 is TGTGCCAGCAGCTGGATGGACAAAGGCTACGAGCAGTACTTC. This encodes CASSWMDKGYEQYF.

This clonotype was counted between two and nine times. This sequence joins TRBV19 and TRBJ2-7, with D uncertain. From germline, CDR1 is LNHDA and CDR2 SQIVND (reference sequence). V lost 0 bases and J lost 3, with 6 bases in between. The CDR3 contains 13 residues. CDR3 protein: CASSIEWGYEQYF. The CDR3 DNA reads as TGTGCCAGTAGTATAGAGTGGGGCTACGAGCAGTACTTC.

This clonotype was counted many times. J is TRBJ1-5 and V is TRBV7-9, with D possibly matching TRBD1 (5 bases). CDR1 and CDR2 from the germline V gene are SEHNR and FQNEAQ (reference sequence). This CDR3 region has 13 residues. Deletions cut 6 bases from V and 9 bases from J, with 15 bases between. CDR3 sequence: CASSDGGLGPQHF. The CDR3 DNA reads TGTGCCAGCAGTGACGGGGGATTAGGGCCCCAGCATTTT. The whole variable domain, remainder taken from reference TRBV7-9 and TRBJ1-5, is DTGVSQNPRHKITKRGQNVTFRCDPISEHNRLYWYRQTLGQGPEFLTYFQNEAQLEKSRLLSDRFSAERPKGSFSTLEIQRTEQGDSAMYLCASSDGGLGPQHFGDGTRLSIL.

The CDR3 loop reads CASSYLGEQYF. The CDR3 nucleotides read TGTGCCAGCAGTTACCTTGGCGAGCAGTACTTC. V is TRBV6-5 and J is TRBJ2-7; D is uncertain. Germline V CDR1 and CDR2: MNHEY, SVGAGI. Trimming removed 2 bases at V and 6 bases at J, with 5 bases between. CDR3 length: 11 amino acids.

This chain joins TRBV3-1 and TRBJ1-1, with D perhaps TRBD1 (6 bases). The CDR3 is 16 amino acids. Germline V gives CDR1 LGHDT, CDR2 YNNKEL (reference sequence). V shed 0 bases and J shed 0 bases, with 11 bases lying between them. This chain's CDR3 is CASSQEGQTMNTEAFF. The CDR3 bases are TGTGCCAGCAGCCAAGAAGGACAGACTATGAACACTGAAGCTTTCTTT. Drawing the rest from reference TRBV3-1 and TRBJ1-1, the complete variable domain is DTAVSQTPKYLVTQMGNDKSIKCEQNLGHDTMYWYKQDSKKFLKIMFSYNNKELIINETVPNRFSPKSPDKAHLNLHINSLELGDSAVYFCASSQEGQTMNTEAFFGQGTRLTVV.